These T cell receptor beta chains were read from a single sample in a study of blood T cell repertoires in COVID-19. Only in-frame clones appear in the TCRdb table, and some are missing; sequencing was by immunoSEQ multiplex PCR. The sample includes around 200,000 clones, approximately 85% of them seen just once. Source material: peripheral blood. These receptors were obtained from a human donor with active or convalescent COVID-19. The donor label of this sample is uncertain. Both conserved end residues are part of each CDR3. The D gene is left open where the match is weak. The size of a clone is reported for some rows only, either as once, few or many, or as a class for expanded clones.

abundance: once; v_gene: TRBV24-1; j_gene: TRBJ2-2; d_gene: NA; CDR3aa: CATRDINTGELFF; CDR3nt: TGTGCCACCCGGGACATCAACACCGGGGAGCTGTTTTTT
abundance: few; v_gene: TRBV5-4; j_gene: TRBJ2-3; d_gene: NA; CDR3aa: CASSLVGLETDTQYF; CDR3nt: TGTGCCAGCAGCTTGGTGGGACTGGAAACAGATACGCAGTATTTT
abundance: once; v_gene: TRBV30; j_gene: TRBJ2-7; d_gene: NA; CDR3aa: CAWSEAGDRDEQYF; CDR3nt: TGTGCCTGGAGTGAAGCAGGGGATCGTGACGAGCAGTACTTC
abundance: NA; v_gene: TRBV7-8; j_gene: TRBJ1-1; d_gene: TRBD1; CDR3aa: CASSRAPKGAPRTEAFF; CDR3nt: TGTGCCAGCAGCCGGGCTCCGAAGGGGGCTCCTAGGACTGAAGCTTTCTTT
abundance: NA; v_gene: TRBV3-1/TRBV3-2; j_gene: TRBJ1-4; d_gene: TRBD1; CDR3aa: CASSLRTGGRNEKLFF; CDR3nt: TGTGCCAGCAGCCTCCGGACAGGGGGGCGTAATGAAAAACTGTTTTTT
abundance: NA; v_gene: TRBV19; j_gene: TRBJ2-1; d_gene: NA; CDR3aa: CASRQTPGASSYNEQFF; CDR3nt: TGTGCCAGTAGACAAACTCCAGGGGCTAGCTCCTACAATGAGCAGTTCTTC
abundance: few; v_gene: TRBV29-1; j_gene: TRBJ2-7; d_gene: TRBD1; CDR3aa: CSVLDRGNPYEQYF; CDR3nt: TGCAGCGTCCTGGACAGGGGGAACCCCTACGAGCAGTACTTC
abundance: NA; v_gene: TRBV6-1; j_gene: TRBJ1-5; d_gene: TRBD1; CDR3aa: CASSEASGTGDHQPQHF; CDR3nt: TGTGCCAGCAGTGAAGCTTCCGGGACAGGGGACCATCAGCCCCAGCATTTT
abundance: NA; v_gene: TRBV7-3; j_gene: TRBJ2-1; d_gene: NA; CDR3aa: CASSSKAGNEQFF; CDR3nt: TGTGCCAGCAGCTCAAAGGCGGGGAATGAGCAGTTCTTC
abundance: NA; v_gene: TRBV7-8; j_gene: TRBJ1-2; d_gene: TRBD1; CDR3aa: CASSLGQGGWGYTF; CDR3nt: TGTGCCAGCAGCCTCGGACAGGGGGGCTGGGGCTACACCTTC
abundance: NA; v_gene: TRBV5-5; j_gene: TRBJ2-7; d_gene: TRBD1; CDR3aa: CASSSGQGSYEQYF; CDR3nt: TGTGCCAGCAGCTCTGGACAGGGCTCCTACGAGCAGTACTTC
abundance: once; v_gene: TRBV3-1/TRBV3-2; j_gene: TRBJ1-1; d_gene: NA; CDR3aa: CASSQPDRMATEAFF; CDR3nt: TGTGCCAGCAGCCAACCAGACAGAATGGCCACTGAAGCTTTCTTT
abundance: few; v_gene: TRBV5-1; j_gene: TRBJ2-7; d_gene: TRBD2; CDR3aa: CASSLFGGSSYEQYF; CDR3nt: TGCGCCAGCAGCTTGTTCGGGGGGTCTTCCTACGAGCAGTACTTC
abundance: NA; v_gene: TRBV5-4; j_gene: TRBJ2-5; d_gene: TRBD2; CDR3aa: CASSLPRGGAGETQYF; CDR3nt: TGTGCCAGCAGCTTGCCCCGCGGGGGGGCCGGGGAGACCCAGTACTTC
abundance: NA; v_gene: TRBV7-9; j_gene: TRBJ1-2; d_gene: TRBD1; CDR3aa: CASSPWDRDIYGYTF; CDR3nt: TGTGCCAGCAGCCCATGGGACAGGGATATTTATGGCTACACCTTC
abundance: NA; v_gene: TRBV7-6; j_gene: TRBJ2-3; d_gene: NA; CDR3aa: CASSSKASLWERRGDTQYF; CDR3nt: TGTGCCAGCAGCTCTAAAGCCAGCCTGTGGGAGCGGCGAGGTGATACGCAGTATTTT
abundance: NA; v_gene: TRBV28; j_gene: TRBJ2-3; d_gene: TRBD2; CDR3aa: CASGVGGGGSRGTQYF; CDR3nt: TGTGCCAGCGGTGTGGGCGGGGGGGGCTCGCGTGGTACGCAGTATTTT
abundance: NA; v_gene: TRBV19; j_gene: TRBJ1-4; d_gene: NA; CDR3aa: CASSINRGGTEKLFF; CDR3nt: TGTGCCAGTAGTATAAATCGAGGGGGAACTGAAAAACTGTTTTTT
abundance: NA; v_gene: TRBV6-5; j_gene: TRBJ1-1; d_gene: NA; CDR3aa: CASSYFRDTEAFF; CDR3nt: TGTGCCAGCAGTTACTTCCGGGATACTGAAGCTTTCTTT
abundance: NA; v_gene: TRBV4-1; j_gene: TRBJ2-7; d_gene: NA; CDR3aa: CASSQVPPSYEQYF; CDR3nt: TGCGCCAGCAGCCAAGTCCCCCCGTCCTACGAGCAGTACTTC
abundance: NA; v_gene: TRBV7-3; j_gene: TRBJ2-3; d_gene: TRBD2; CDR3aa: CASSSGTSGGDTQYF; CDR3nt: TGTGCCAGCAGCTCCGGGACTAGCGGGGGAGATACGCAGTATTTT
abundance: many; v_gene: TRBV21-1; j_gene: TRBJ2-4; d_gene: NA; CDR3aa: CASSKENICGRVLAKNIQYF; CDR3nt: TGTGCCAGCAGCAAAGAGAATATATGCGGGAGGGTACTAGCCAAAAACATTCAGTACTTC
abundance: NA; v_gene: TRBV2; j_gene: TRBJ1-1; d_gene: NA; CDR3aa: CASSQTRNTEAFF; CDR3nt: TGTGCCAGCAGCCAAACAAGAAACACTGAAGCTTTCTTT
abundance: NA; v_gene: TRBV7-9; j_gene: TRBJ1-2; d_gene: TRBD1; CDR3aa: CASSLEGGVFGYTF; CDR3nt: TGTGCCAGCAGCTTAGAAGGGGGCGTCTTTGGCTACACCTTC
abundance: NA; v_gene: TRBV28; j_gene: TRBJ2-3; d_gene: TRBD1; CDR3aa: CASSTPGTGVADTQYF; CDR3nt: TGTGCCAGCAGTACGCCGGGGACAGGGGTGGCAGATACGCAGTATTTT
abundance: NA; v_gene: TRBV30; j_gene: TRBJ2-5; d_gene: NA; CDR3aa: CACDEDQETQYF; CDR3nt: TGTGCCTGTGACGAGGACCAAGAGACCCAGTACTTC
abundance: NA; v_gene: TRBV27; j_gene: TRBJ2-2; d_gene: TRBD1; CDR3aa: CASSHGQGTGELFF; CDR3nt: TGTGCCAGCAGTCACGGACAGGGAACCGGGGAGCTGTTTTTT
abundance: NA; v_gene: TRBV12-3/TRBV12-4; j_gene: TRBJ2-5; d_gene: NA; CDR3aa: CASSIRTTQYF; CDR3nt: TGTGCCAGCAGTATCCGGACTACCCAGTACTTC
abundance: NA; v_gene: TRBV7-9; j_gene: TRBJ1-4; d_gene: NA; CDR3aa: CASSPRRGTLNEKLFF; CDR3nt: TGTGCCAGCAGCCCCCGCCGGGGGACCCTTAATGAAAAACTGTTTTTT
abundance: NA; v_gene: TRBV30; j_gene: TRBJ1-1; d_gene: NA; CDR3aa: CAWSGPAGNTEAFF; CDR3nt: TGTGCCTGGAGTGGCCCGGCGGGGAACACTGAAGCTTTCTTT
abundance: NA; v_gene: TRBV7-9; j_gene: TRBJ2-7; d_gene: NA; CDR3aa: CASRELTGEQYF; CDR3nt: TGTGCCAGCAGGGAACTAACAGGCGAGCAGTACTTC
abundance: few; v_gene: TRBV4-1; j_gene: TRBJ2-1; d_gene: TRBD2; CDR3aa: CASSHPRGTNEQFF; CDR3nt: TGCGCCAGCAGCCACCCGCGGGGGACCAATGAGCAGTTCTTC
abundance: NA; v_gene: TRBV6-5; j_gene: TRBJ1-6; d_gene: NA; CDR3aa: CASSVYSPLHF; CDR3nt: TGTGCCAGCAGCGTATATTCACCCCTCCACTTT
abundance: few; v_gene: TRBV14; j_gene: TRBJ1-4; d_gene: NA; CDR3aa: CASSQERVSAKLFF; CDR3nt: TGTGCCAGCAGCCAAGAGAGGGTTAGTGCAAAACTGTTTTTT
abundance: NA; v_gene: TRBV3-1/TRBV3-2; j_gene: TRBJ1-2; d_gene: NA; CDR3aa: CASSPRRGLSVQGYTF; CDR3nt: TGTGCCAGCAGCCCGCGCCGGGGTCTATCGGTGCAGGGCTACACCTTC
abundance: NA; v_gene: TRBV7-2; j_gene: TRBJ2-1; d_gene: TRBD2; CDR3aa: CASSLGLAGYNEQFF; CDR3nt: TGTGCCAGCAGCTTAGGACTAGCGGGATACAATGAGCAGTTCTTC
abundance: NA; v_gene: TRBV5-1; j_gene: TRBJ1-3; d_gene: NA; CDR3aa: CASSLGWQSGNTIYF; CDR3nt: TGCGCCAGCAGCTTGGGGTGGCAGTCTGGAAACACCATATATTTT
abundance: NA; v_gene: TRBV18; j_gene: TRBJ1-3; d_gene: TRBD1; CDR3aa: CASSPGDRGYSGNTIYF; CDR3nt: TGTGCCAGCTCACCGGGGGACAGGGGCTACTCTGGAAACACCATATATTTT
abundance: NA; v_gene: TRBV6-2/TRBV6-3; j_gene: TRBJ2-5; d_gene: NA; CDR3aa: CASSLPPRGETQYF; CDR3nt: TGTGCCAGCAGTCTCCCCCCCAGGGGAGAGACCCAGTACTTC
abundance: NA; v_gene: TRBV5-1; j_gene: TRBJ1-6; d_gene: TRBD1; CDR3aa: CASTNRPRGGENSPLHF; CDR3nt: TGCGCCAGCACCAACCGCCCCCGAGGGGGCGAAAATTCACCCCTCCACTTT
abundance: NA; v_gene: TRBV7-2; j_gene: TRBJ1-3; d_gene: NA; CDR3aa: CASSLFTASGNTIYF; CDR3nt: TGTGCCAGCAGCTTGTTTACAGCATCCGGAAACACCATATATTTT
abundance: NA; v_gene: TRBV7-3; j_gene: TRBJ2-1; d_gene: TRBD2; CDR3aa: CASNIGGGRADEQFF; CDR3nt: TGTGCCAGCAACATAGGGGGCGGGAGGGCCGATGAGCAGTTCTTC
abundance: NA; v_gene: TRBV7-9; j_gene: TRBJ1-2; d_gene: TRBD1; CDR3aa: CASSTDRAGSHGYTF; CDR3nt: TGTGCCAGCAGCACCGACAGGGCCGGATCTCATGGCTACACCTTC
abundance: few; v_gene: TRBV7-3; j_gene: TRBJ2-1; d_gene: NA; CDR3aa: CASSSVGTQDYNEQFF; CDR3nt: TGTGCCAGCAGCTCCGTCGGGACACAAGATTACAATGAGCAGTTCTTC
abundance: NA; v_gene: TRBV7-9; j_gene: TRBJ1-6; d_gene: TRBD1; CDR3aa: CASSPDRGKAPLHF; CDR3nt: TGTGCCAGCAGCCCGGACAGGGGGAAGGCACCCCTCCACTTT
abundance: NA; v_gene: TRBV6-1; j_gene: TRBJ1-1; d_gene: TRBD1; CDR3aa: CASSEAGTRQGEAEAFF; CDR3nt: TGTGCCAGCAGTGAAGCCGGTACGAGACAGGGGGAAGCTGAAGCTTTCTTT
abundance: NA; v_gene: TRBV10-1; j_gene: TRBJ1-1; d_gene: TRBD1; CDR3aa: CASSESGQGVLEAFF; CDR3nt: TGCGCCAGCAGTGAGTCGGGACAGGGAGTGTTGGAAGCTTTCTTT
abundance: NA; v_gene: TRBV28; j_gene: TRBJ2-2; d_gene: NA; CDR3aa: CASSFVRGGSGELFF; CDR3nt: TGTGCCAGCAGTTTTGTCAGGGGTGGGAGCGGGGAGCTGTTTTTT
abundance: once; v_gene: TRBV3-1/TRBV3-2; j_gene: TRBJ2-5; d_gene: TRBD2; CDR3aa: CASSQDVSGGAGETQYF; CDR3nt: TGTGCCAGCAGCCAAGATGTGAGCGGGGGGGCCGGAGAGACCCAGTACTTC
abundance: NA; v_gene: TRBV5-1; j_gene: TRBJ2-5; d_gene: NA; CDR3aa: CATRLGGQETQYF; CDR3nt: TGCGCCACACGACTCGGGGGACAAGAGACCCAGTACTTC
abundance: NA; v_gene: TRBV20-1; j_gene: TRBJ2-1; d_gene: TRBD2; CDR3aa: CSASTSGGSNEQFF; CDR3nt: TGCAGTGCTAGTACTAGCGGGGGCTCCAATGAGCAGTTCTTC
abundance: NA; v_gene: TRBV7-2; j_gene: TRBJ2-7; d_gene: NA; CDR3aa: CASSTARTPREQYF; CDR3nt: TGTGCCAGCAGCACAGCCAGGACTCCCAGGGAGCAGTACTTC
abundance: NA; v_gene: TRBV18; j_gene: TRBJ1-3; d_gene: NA; CDR3aa: CASSPGQAGNTIYF; CDR3nt: TGTGCCAGCTCACCCGGCCAGGCTGGAAACACCATATATTTT
abundance: NA; v_gene: TRBV9; j_gene: TRBJ1-1; d_gene: TRBD1; CDR3aa: CASSGTGMNTEAFF; CDR3nt: TGTGCCAGCAGCGGGACAGGGATGAACACTGAAGCTTTCTTT
abundance: NA; v_gene: TRBV29-1; j_gene: TRBJ1-1; d_gene: NA; CDR3aa: CSVSPLLF; CDR3nt: TGCAGCGTTTCTCCCCTTCTATTT